The 26 T cell receptor beta chains reported below all come from one sample, sequenced in a study of radiation and T cells in renal cell carcinoma. Profiling relied on immunoSEQ multiplex PCR, and the TCRdb table lists in-frame clones only, not all of them. The sample has some 70,000 clones; over 80% are singletons. Documented time point: blood 2 weeks post-SBRT. Treatment here: 15 Gy SBRT to primary tumor, nephrectomy 4 weeks later. Source: blood, taken from a patient whose treatment included radiotherapy and nephrectomy. The receptors originated from a man in his 60s with renal cell carcinoma.

V and J are TRBV19 and TRBJ1-5; D is unclear. The CDR3 runs to 14 residues. CDR1 is LNHDA, CDR2 SQIVND, per germline (reference sequence). The V and J ends lost 5 bases and 5 bases respectively, with 13 bases between them. CDR3 sequence: CASSPLSTYQPQHF. CDR3 bases: TGTGCCAGTAGTCCCCTTTCAACTTATCAGCCCCAGCATTTT.

This chain joins TRBV7-2 and TRBJ2-1, with D perhaps matching TRBD1 (6 bases). V was cut by 2 bases and J by 2 bases, with 10 bases left in between. This CDR3 contains 15 residues. CDR1 and CDR2 (germline): SGHTA, FQGNSA. CDR3 residues: CASSLLTGPYNEQFF. CDR3 DNA: TGTGCCAGCAGCTTATTGACAGGTCCCTACAATGAGCAGTTCTTC.

This clone was observed once. The chain links TRBV28 to TRBJ2-7, with TRBD2 matching 9 bases. The CDR3 extends over 18 amino acids. Trimming took 3 bases from V and 2 from J; bases not matched to a gene: 14. The V gene's germline CDR1 is MDHEN and CDR2 SYDVKM. Written as DNA, the CDR3 is TGTGCCAGCAGTTTCTTCCCCTGGATAGCGGGAGAAACCTACGAGCAGTACTTC. It is translated as CASSFFPWIAGETYEQYF.

This clone has just a few counts. V usage is TRBV29-1 and J usage is TRBJ1-1; D not resolved. This CDR3 has 13 residues. Trimming removed 5 bases at V and 0 bases at J, with 10 bases between. Per germline, CDR1 SQVTM and CDR2 ANQGSEA. The CDR3 DNA follows: TGCAGCGTTAGAACGGCGATGAACACTGAAGCTTTCTTT. Translating gives CSVRTAMNTEAFF.

V gene TRBV19 combines with J gene TRBJ2-7; TRBD2 aligns across 10 bases. V lost 5 bases, J lost 6 bases, and 7 bases stayed unmatched. This CDR3 spans 14 amino acids. Germline values: CDR1 LNHDA, CDR2 SQIVND (reference sequence). The CDR3 reads CASSGASGSGEQYF. The CDR3 nucleotides read TGTGCCAGTAGTGGTGCTAGCGGGAGTGGCGAGCAGTACTTC.

This chain links TRBV7-3 with TRBJ1-1, with D uncertain. Trimming removed 1 base from V and 1 base from J, with 7 bases in between. Germline CDR1 and CDR2: SGHTA and FQGTGA. The length of the CDR3 is 14 residues. The CDR3: CASSLNSGNTEAFF. As DNA, the CDR3 is TGTGCCAGCAGCTTAAATTCCGGGAACACTGAAGCTTTCTTT.

This chain uses TRBV9 with TRBJ2-1; 13 nucleotides line up with TRBD2. J lost 0 bases, V lost 0 bases, and 6 bases had no gene match. The germline V gene has CDR1 SGDLS and CDR2 YYNGEE. The length of the CDR3 is 19 residues. The CDR3 DNA follows: TGTGCCAGCAGCGTAGAGGATACTAGCGGGAGGGGCTCCTACAATGAGCAGTTCTTC. It encodes CASSVEDTSGRGSYNEQFF.

The chain employs TRBV7-3 and TRBJ2-7, with D uncertain. Deletions cut 1 base from V and 5 bases from J, with 9 bases between. The CDR3 runs 13 residues. The germline CDR1 and CDR2 sequences are SGHTA and FQGTGA. DNA for the CDR3: TGTGCCAGCAGCTTAAACTTCTGGGACGAGCAGTACTTC. It is translated as CASSLNFWDEQYF.

This clone occurred a few times. This rearrangement joins TRBV6-6 to TRBJ2-7; D not resolved. Germline loops: CDR1 MNHNY, CDR2 SVGAGI (reference sequence). The CDR3 loop spans 12 amino acids. The germline V and J ends were trimmed by 5 bases and 7 bases, with 12 bases remaining between them. The CDR3 loop is CASSDRSREQYF. The CDR3 DNA follows: TGTGCCAGCAGTGATCGGTCTCGGGAGCAGTACTTC.

This chain joins TRBV28 and TRBJ2-7; D remains unclear. V dropped 2 bases and J dropped 5 bases, with 7 bases sitting between them. The CDR3 has 12 amino acids. In germline, CDR1 is MDHEN, CDR2 SYDVKM. In nucleotides, the CDR3 is TGTGCCAGCAGTTTAGCGACCAACGAGCAGTACTTC. Its translation is CASSLATNEQYF.

The chain couples TRBV7-2 to TRBJ2-3; TRBD1 matches at 8 bases. The CDR3 contains 15 residues. Germline assignment: CDR1 SGHTA and CDR2 FQGNSA. V shed 3 bases, J shed 0 bases, and the junction held 2 bases outside the gene matches. The CDR3 region is CASSFGQGSTDTQYF. Here the CDR3 DNA reads TGTGCCAGCAGCTTTGGACAGGGCAGCACAGATACGCAGTATTTT.

The rearrangement uses TRBV7-8 and TRBJ2-6; perhaps TRBD2 as D (5 bases). Trimming cost V 0 bases and J 1 base, with 10 bases left between them. Germline CDR1 SGHVS, CDR2 FQNEAQ. CDR3 size: 17 residues. CDR3 amino acids: CASSLASPGSGANVLTF. Written as DNA, the CDR3 is TGTGCCAGCAGCTTAGCCTCCCCGGGATCTGGGGCCAACGTCCTGACTTTC.

This clone occurred a few times. The chain joins TRBV7-2 to TRBJ2-2, with D uncertain. The CDR3 loop spans 15 amino acids. CDR1 and CDR2 (germline): SGHTA, FQGNSA. The V end lost 1 base, the J end lost 2 bases, and 8 bases lay between the germline ends. In DNA, the CDR3 is TGTGCCAGCAGCTTAGGCTTGGCCAACACCGGGGAGCTGTTTTTT. This translates into CASSLGLANTGELFF. Full variable domain (remainder filled in from reference TRBV7-2 and TRBJ2-2): GAGVSQSPSNKVTEKGKDVELRCDPISGHTALYWYRQSLGQGLEFLIYFQGNSAPDKSGLPSDRFSAERTGGSVSTLTIQRTQQEDSAVYLCASSLGLANTGELFFGEGSRLTVL.

The gene calls are TRBV13 and TRBJ2-5; the match to TRBD2 covers 8 bases. The CDR3 consists of 14 residues. The junction had 3 bases not matched to a gene; V was cut back by 2 bases and J by 4 bases. Germline V gives CDR1 PRHDT, CDR2 FYEKMQ (reference sequence). The CDR3 nucleotides are TGTGCCAGCAGCTTAACTAGCGGTACAGAGACCCAGTACTTC. It translates to CASSLTSGTETQYF.

The chain links TRBV10-3 to TRBJ1-4, with a weak D call TRBD1 (6 bases). The CDR3 sequence is 13 residues long. Germline V lookup: CDR1 ENHRY, CDR2 SYGVKD. The V end was cut by 10 bases, the J end by 0 bases, with 9 bases between. The CDR3 loop reads CATKGATNEKLFF. The DNA for the CDR3 is TGTGCCACCAAGGGGGCAACTAATGAAAAACTGTTTTTT.

This chain joins TRBV6-6 and TRBJ2-7; no clear D. CDR3 length: 13 residues. Germline V CDR1 and CDR2: MNHNY, SVGAGI (reference sequence). Trimming shortened V by 5 bases and J by 0 bases, and 8 bases separated the two germline ends. CDR3: CASSTYNSYEQYF. Written as DNA, the CDR3 is TGTGCCAGCAGTACGTACAACTCCTACGAGCAGTACTTC.

The rearrangement uses TRBV6-5 and TRBJ2-7, with D perhaps assigned TRBD1 or TRBD2 (6 bases each). The V end lost 6 bases, the J end lost 4 bases, and 16 bases lay between the germline ends. Germline assignment: CDR1 MNHEY and CDR2 SVGAGI. The CDR3 consists of 14 residues. The CDR3 spells CASRGAEGVYEQYF. CDR3 bases: TGTGCCAGCAGGGGGGCGGAGGGAGTTTACGAGCAGTACTTC.

This sequence joins TRBV11-2 and TRBJ2-5; D is unresolved. CDR3 length: 11 amino acids. Germline CDR1 SGHAT, CDR2 FQNNGV. V was cut by 2 bases and J by 5 bases, with 3 bases left in between. CDR3 DNA sequence: TGTGCCAGCAGCTTACTGGAGACCCAGTACTTC. Amino acids: CASSLLETQYF.

The CDR3 DNA sequence: TGTGCCAGCTCAAGGGACAGGGTAAATTCACCCCTCCACTTT. The encoded protein is CASSRDRVNSPLHF. The V call is TRBV18, the J call TRBJ1-6, with 9 bases lining up with TRBD1. Trimming removed 5 bases from V and 7 bases from J; junction bases left unmatched: 3. In germline, CDR1 is KGHSH, CDR2 LQKENI. This CDR3 has 14 residues.

Comments on this clone: One junction end disagrees with the germline gene, perhaps due to a read error. V gene TRBV7-9 combines with J gene TRBJ1-2; D remains ambiguous. Germline V CDR1 and CDR2: SEHNR, FQNEAQ (reference sequence). The CDR3 has 14 residues. This chain's CDR3 is CASSLVGQPPTVSF. DNA for the CDR3: TGTGCCAGCAGCTTAGTAGGCCAGCCTCCTACGGTCTCCTTC.

This clone occurred many times. V gene TRBV11-2 combines with J gene TRBJ2-1, with 8 bases aligning to TRBD1. This CDR3 is 16 amino acids long. V lost 5 bases and J lost 5; bases outside the gene matches: 11. Germline CDR1 SGHAT, CDR2 FQNNGV. CDR3 sequence (DNA): TGTGCCAGCAGCCCGGGAATAGACAGGGGCCACAATGAGCAGTTCTTC. As protein: CASSPGIDRGHNEQFF.

The genes are TRBV25-1 and TRBJ1-2; D might be TRBD1 (6 bases). CDR3 length equals 17 residues. CDR1 is MGHDK and CDR2 is SYGVNS in the germline V gene. Trimming took 1 base from V and 3 from J, leaving 18 bases between them. CDR3 amino acids: CASSESWGARVDYGYTF. In nucleotides, the CDR3 is TGTGCCAGCAGTGAATCATGGGGGGCGAGGGTGGACTATGGCTACACCTTC.

The chain is built from TRBV27 and TRBJ2-1, with a tentative D call TRBD2 (5 bases). The CDR3 runs 14 residues. Germline CDR1 MNHEY, CDR2 SMNVEV (reference sequence). The V gene lost 1 base and the J gene lost 5 bases, with 9 bases spanning the gap. The CDR3 DNA reads as TGTGCCAGCAGTTTATGGTCGGGAAACAATGAGCAGTTCTTC. Protein: CASSLWSGNNEQFF.

The chain recombines TRBV2 with TRBJ2-1; 7 bases are a match to TRBD2. Germline-derived CDR1 and CDR2 are SNHLY and FYNNEI. J was trimmed by 9 bases and V by 6 bases; bases with no gene match: 20. This CDR3 spans 17 amino acids. CDR3: CASSPTSLALSPPEQFF. The CDR3 DNA follows: TGTGCCAGCAGCCCCACGTCACTAGCGCTCTCGCCCCCTGAGCAGTTCTTC.

This clone turned up a few times. The rearrangement uses TRBV19 and TRBJ2-2; D tentatively fits TRBD1 or TRBD2 (5 bases each). The germline V gene encodes CDR1 LNHDA and CDR2 SQIVND (reference sequence). The CDR3 has 16 amino acids. V lost 2 bases to trimming and J lost 5 bases, with 15 bases between them. Written as DNA, the CDR3 is TGTGCCAGTAGTATAAAGTCCGGTTGGGGGACCGGGGAGCTGTTTTTT. The encoded protein is CASSIKSGWGTGELFF.

V gene TRBV27 combines with J gene TRBJ1-2; D is unclear. The CDR3 extends over 15 amino acids. V was cut by 5 bases and J by 2 bases, with 15 bases left in between. Germline-derived CDR1 and CDR2 are MNHEY and SMNVEV (reference sequence). The chain's CDR3 is CASSPLGVPNYGYTF. The CDR3 nucleotides are TGTGCCAGCAGTCCCCTCGGGGTCCCCAACTATGGCTACACCTTC.